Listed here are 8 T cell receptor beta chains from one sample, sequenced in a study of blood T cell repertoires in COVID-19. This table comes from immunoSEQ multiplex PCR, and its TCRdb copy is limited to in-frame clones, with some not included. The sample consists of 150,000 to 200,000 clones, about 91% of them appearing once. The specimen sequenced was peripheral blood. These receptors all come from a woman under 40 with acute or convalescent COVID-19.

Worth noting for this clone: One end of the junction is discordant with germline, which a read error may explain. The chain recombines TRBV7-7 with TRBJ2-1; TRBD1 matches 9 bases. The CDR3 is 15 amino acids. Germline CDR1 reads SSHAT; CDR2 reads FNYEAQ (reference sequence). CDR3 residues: CASSLGTGSYNEQFF. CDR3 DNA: TGTGCTAGCAGCTTGGGGACAGGGTCTTACAATGAGCAGTTCTTC.

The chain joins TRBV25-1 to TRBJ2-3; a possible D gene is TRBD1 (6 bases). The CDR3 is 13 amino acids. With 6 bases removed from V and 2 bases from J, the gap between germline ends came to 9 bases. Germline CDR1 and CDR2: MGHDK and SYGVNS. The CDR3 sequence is CASRDSYTDTQYF. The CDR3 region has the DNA TGTGCCAGCAGGGACAGCTACACAGATACGCAGTATTTT.

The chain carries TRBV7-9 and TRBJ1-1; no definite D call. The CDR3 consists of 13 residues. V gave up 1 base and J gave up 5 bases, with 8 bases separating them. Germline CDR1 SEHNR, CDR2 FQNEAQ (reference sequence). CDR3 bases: TGTGCCAGCAGCTTAGAGGGCGGGACTGAAGCTTTCTTT. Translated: CASSLEGGTEAFF.

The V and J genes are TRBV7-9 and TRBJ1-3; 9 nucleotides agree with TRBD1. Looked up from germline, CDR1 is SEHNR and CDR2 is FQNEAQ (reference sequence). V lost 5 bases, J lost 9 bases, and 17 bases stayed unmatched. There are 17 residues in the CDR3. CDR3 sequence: CASSTLPTGTGIGTIYF. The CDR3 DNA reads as TGTGCCAGCAGCACACTCCCAACCGGGACAGGGATAGGCACCATATATTTT.

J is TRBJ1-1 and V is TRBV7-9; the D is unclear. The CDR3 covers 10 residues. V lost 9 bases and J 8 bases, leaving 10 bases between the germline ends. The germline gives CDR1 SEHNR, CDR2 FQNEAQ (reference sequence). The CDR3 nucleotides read TGTGCCAGTTCTACCACCGAAGCTTTCTTT. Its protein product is CASSTTEAFF. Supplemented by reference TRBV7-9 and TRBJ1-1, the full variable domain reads DTGVSQNPRHKITKRGQNVTFRCDPISEHNRLYWYRQTLGQGPEFLTYFQNEAQLEKSRLLSDRFSAERPKGSFSTLEIQRTEQGDSAMYLCASSTTEAFFGQGTRLTVV.

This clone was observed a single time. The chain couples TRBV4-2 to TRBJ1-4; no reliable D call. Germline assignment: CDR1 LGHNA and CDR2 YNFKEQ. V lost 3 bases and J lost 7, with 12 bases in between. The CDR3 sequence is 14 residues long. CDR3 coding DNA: TGTGCCAGCAGCCAGCCCCTCGCGAGTGAAAAACTGTTTTTT. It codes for CASSQPLASEKLFF.

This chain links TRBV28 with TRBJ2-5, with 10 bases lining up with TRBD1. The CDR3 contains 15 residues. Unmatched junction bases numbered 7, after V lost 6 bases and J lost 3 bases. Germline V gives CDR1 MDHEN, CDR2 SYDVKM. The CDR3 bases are TGTGCCAGCAGCGGTCCCGGGACAGGGGAAGAGACCCAGTACTTC. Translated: CASSGPGTGEETQYF. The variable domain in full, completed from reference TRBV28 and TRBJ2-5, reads DVKVTQSSRYLVKRTGEKVFLECVQDMDHENMFWYRQDPGLGLRLIYFSYDVKMKEKGDIPEGYSVSREKKERFSLILESASTNQTSMYLCASSGPGTGEETQYFGPGTRLLVL.

The CDR3 region is CASSSQGIQTTEAFF. The CDR3 DNA sequence: TGCGCCAGCAGCTCGCAGGGGATTCAAACCACTGAAGCTTTCTTT. V is TRBV5-1 and J is TRBJ1-1, with a weak D call TRBD1 (6 bases). The CDR3 length is 15 residues. V dropped 3 bases and J dropped 4 bases, with 16 bases sitting between them. Looked up from germline, CDR1 is SGHRS and CDR2 is YFSETQ.